This T cell receptor (beta chain) was found in a study of T cells in tuberculosis. Libraries were prepared by immunoSEQ multiplex PCR; TCRdb keeps only in-frame clonotypes and omits some of them. The sample yields fewer than 35,000 clones, 94% seen once. CDR1 MDHEN and CDR2 SYDVKM come from the germline V gene. Trimming shortened V by 6 bases and J by 0 bases, and 9 bases separated the two germline ends. This CDR3 comprises 15 residues. The sequencing input was PBMCs. V usage is TRBV28 and J usage is TRBJ2-6, with a weak D call TRBD1 (5 bases). This TCR was recovered from a donor between 10 and 35 years old with latent tuberculosis or without tuberculosis infection. The CDR3 loop is CASRLTDSGANVLTF. As DNA, the CDR3 is TGTGCCAGCAGGCTGACAGACTCTGGGGCCAACGTCCTGACTTTC.